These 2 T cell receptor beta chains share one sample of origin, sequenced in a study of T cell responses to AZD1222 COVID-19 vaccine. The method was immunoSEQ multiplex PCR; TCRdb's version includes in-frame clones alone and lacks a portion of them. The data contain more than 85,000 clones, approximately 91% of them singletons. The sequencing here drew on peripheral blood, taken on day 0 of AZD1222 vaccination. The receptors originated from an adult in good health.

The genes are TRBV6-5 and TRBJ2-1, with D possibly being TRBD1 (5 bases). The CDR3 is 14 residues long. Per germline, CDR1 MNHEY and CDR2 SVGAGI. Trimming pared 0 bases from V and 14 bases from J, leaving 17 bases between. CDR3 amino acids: CASSYSPTVLDEFF. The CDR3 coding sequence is TGTGCCAGCAGTTACTCTCCGACAGTGCTCGATGAGTTCTTC.

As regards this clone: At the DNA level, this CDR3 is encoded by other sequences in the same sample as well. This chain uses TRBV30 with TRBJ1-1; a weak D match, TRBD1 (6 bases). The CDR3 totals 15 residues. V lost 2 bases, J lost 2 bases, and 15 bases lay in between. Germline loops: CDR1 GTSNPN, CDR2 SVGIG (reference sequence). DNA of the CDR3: TGTGCCTGGAGTAGGGGGGGGGCACTAAACACTGAAGCTTTCTTT. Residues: CAWSRGGALNTEAFF.